This TCR beta chain was observed in a study of OX40 agonist ivuxolimab in advanced cancers. Overall study context: Three patients, one with hepatocellular carcinoma and two with cutaneous melanoma, responded partially. Study-level points and caveats: Patients with a partial response at 0.1-3.0 mg/kg had among the lowest clonal expansion.

Generated by immunoSEQ multiplex PCR, the TCRdb table keeps only in-frame clones and is missing some. This repertoire shows tens of thousands of clones, less than 90% found once; its top ten account for 0.5% to 0.85%. Blood got drawn at baseline, again on cycle 4 day 1, and then on cycle 7 day 1. A word on this clone: Its specificity is not known.

The V gene lost 4 bases and the J gene lost 7 bases, with 7 bases spanning the gap. The CDR3 spans 12 residues. Germline loops: CDR1 SGHTA, CDR2 FQGNSA. The gene calls are TRBV7-2 and TRBJ1-4; D call uncertain. Sequences were derived from CD4+ or CD8+ T cells sorted from blood, sampled in a trial of the OX40 agonist ivuxolimab. This receptor was identified in an adult with an advanced solid tumor such as melanoma, head and neck, liver or kidney cancer. CDR3 amino acids: CASSWYGEKLFF. CDR3 bases: TGTGCCAGCAGCTGGTACGGTGAAAAACTGTTTTTT.